The rows below give T cell receptor beta chains drawn from one sample of a study of OX40 agonist ivuxolimab in advanced cancers. Using immunoSEQ multiplex PCR, the repertoire was profiled, and TCRdb retains in-frame clones only, with some absent. The sample shows approximately 35,000 clones, over 60% of them seen only once. This material consisted of CD4+ or CD8+ T cells sorted from blood, taken in a trial of the OX40 agonist ivuxolimab. The receptors stem from an adult with an advanced solid tumor such as melanoma, head and neck, liver or kidney cancer. Each CDR3 is given with its conserved first and last residue. The order of the fields is J gene, V gene, D gene, clone size, CDR3 protein, CDR3 DNA. D genes are given only for firm matches. Not all rows give a size; the values are once, few, many and, for expanded clones, a class.

J: TRBJ2-5; V: TRBV2; D: TRBD2; size: NA; CDR3: CASSVELAGVLETQYF; DNA: TGTGCCAGCAGTGTGGAACTAGCGGGGGTGTTAGAGACCCAGTACTTC
J: TRBJ2-7; V: TRBV5-1; D: TRBD2; size: NA; CDR3: CASSLEASGPYEQYF; DNA: TGCGCCAGCAGCTTGGAAGCTAGCGGCCCCTACGAGCAGTACTTC
J: TRBJ2-7; V: TRBV29-1; D: NA; size: NA; CDR3: CSVVGQRPYEQYF; DNA: TGCAGCGTTGTAGGACAGCGCCCCTACGAGCAGTACTTC
J: TRBJ1-5; V: TRBV6-1; D: NA; size: NA; CDR3: CASSEEWNQPQHF; DNA: TGTGCCAGCAGTGAAGAATGGAATCAGCCCCAGCATTTT
J: TRBJ1-1; V: TRBV2; D: NA; size: NA; CDR3: CASTPEWNTEAFF; DNA: TGTGCCAGCACCCCAGAATGGAACACTGAAGCTTTCTTT
J: TRBJ2-7; V: TRBV1; D: NA; size: once; CDR3: CTSSLWLAGGGYEQYF; DNA: TGCACCAGCAGCCTTTGGCTAGCGGGGGGAGGGTACGAGCAGTACTTC
J: TRBJ1-5; V: TRBV6-5; D: NA; size: NA; CDR3: CASSSNPGQPQHF; DNA: TGTGCCAGCAGTTCCAACCCAGGACAGCCCCAGCATTTT
J: TRBJ1-2; V: TRBV9; D: NA; size: NA; CDR3: CASSVEGTGYYGYTF; DNA: TGTGCCAGCAGCGTAGAAGGAACAGGGTACTATGGCTACACCTTC
J: TRBJ1-2; V: TRBV27; D: NA; size: once; CDR3: CASSSSTTGVKYGYTF; DNA: TGTGCCAGCAGTTCCTCGACAACCGGGGTTAAATACGGCTACACCTTC
J: TRBJ2-5; V: TRBV10-3; D: TRBD2; size: NA; CDR3: CAISLAGGPRETQYF; DNA: TGTGCCATCAGTTTAGCGGGGGGGCCCCGGGAGACCCAGTACTTC
J: TRBJ1-5; V: TRBV6-5; D: NA; size: NA; CDR3: CAAGPGAGQPQHF; DNA: TGTGCCGCAGGCCCGGGGGCCGGTCAGCCCCAGCATTTT
J: TRBJ1-1; V: TRBV6-6; D: NA; size: NA; CDR3: CASTPTEAFF; DNA: TGTGCCAGCACCCCCACTGAAGCTTTCTTT
J: TRBJ2-4; V: TRBV6-1; D: TRBD1; size: NA; CDR3: CASSEGQGGNIQYF; DNA: TGTGCCAGCAGTGAGGGACAGGGGGGAAACATTCAGTACTTC
J: TRBJ2-5; V: TRBV6-6; D: NA; size: NA; CDR3: CASSAVGHQETQYF; DNA: TGTGCCAGCAGTGCCGTGGGCCACCAAGAGACCCAGTACTTC
J: TRBJ2-7; V: TRBV7-6; D: NA; size: NA; CDR3: CASSSRPSTLFSYEQYF; DNA: TGTGCCAGCAGCTCGCGTCCGTCTACCCTTTTCTCCTACGAGCAGTACTTC
J: TRBJ1-2; V: TRBV10-3; D: NA; size: once; CDR3: CAISAGQMSRYGYTF; DNA: TGTGCCATCAGCGCCGGTCAAATGAGTCGCTATGGCTACACCTTC
J: TRBJ1-2; V: TRBV7-9; D: NA; size: NA; CDR3: CASRADGDGYTF; DNA: TGTGCCAGCAGGGCGGACGGAGATGGCTACACCTTC
J: TRBJ2-5; V: TRBV10-3; D: TRBD2; size: NA; CDR3: CAISEGRGGAETQYF; DNA: TGTGCCATCAGTGAAGGGCGGGGGGGCGCGGAGACCCAGTACTTC
J: TRBJ2-7; V: TRBV7-9; D: TRBD1; size: NA; CDR3: CASSLAQGGIYLYEQYF; DNA: TGTGCCAGCAGCTTAGCGCAAGGGGGCATCTATCTTTACGAGCAGTACTTC
J: TRBJ2-3; V: TRBV5-1; D: NA; size: once; CDR3: CASSLGSPGLTDTQYF; DNA: TGCGCCAGCAGCTTGGGGAGCCCGGGACTTACAGATACGCAGTATTTT
J: TRBJ2-7; V: TRBV19; D: TRBD1; size: NA; CDR3: CASSTPGQGYEQYF; DNA: TGTGCCAGTAGTACCCCGGGACAGGGCTACGAGCAGTACTTC
J: TRBJ2-5; V: TRBV11-1; D: TRBD2; size: NA; CDR3: CASSPAVGSGPREQYF; DNA: TGTGCCAGCAGCCCGGCCGTGGGTAGCGGGCCTCGGGAGCAGTACTTC
J: TRBJ1-2; V: TRBV11-1; D: TRBD1; size: NA; CDR3: CASSFELGQGGGYTF; DNA: TGTGCCAGCAGCTTTGAACTCGGACAGGGTGGTGGCTACACCTTC
J: TRBJ1-1; V: TRBV2; D: TRBD1; size: NA; CDR3: CASRPGQGGTEAFF; DNA: TGTGCCAGCAGGCCTGGACAGGGAGGGACTGAAGCTTTCTTT
J: TRBJ2-7; V: TRBV2; D: NA; size: once; CDR3: CASSGYIPGQPYEQYF; DNA: TGTGCCAGCAGTGGCTATATACCGGGACAACCCTACGAGCAGTACTTC
J: TRBJ1-6; V: TRBV5-6; D: NA; size: NA; CDR3: CASSQPINSPLHF; DNA: TGTGCCAGCAGCCAGCCGATAAATTCACCCCTCCACTTT
J: TRBJ2-2; V: TRBV11-3; D: NA; size: NA; CDR3: CASSRTGELFF; DNA: TGTGCCAGCAGCCGTACCGGGGAGCTGTTTTTT
J: TRBJ2-7; V: TRBV4-1; D: TRBD2; size: NA; CDR3: CASSQDKASGAYEQYF; DNA: TGCGCCAGCAGCCAAGACAAGGCTAGCGGGGCCTACGAGCAGTACTTC
J: TRBJ1-2; V: TRBV11-2; D: NA; size: NA; CDR3: CASSLDRVGFGYTF; DNA: TGTGCCAGCAGCTTAGACAGGGTTGGATTTGGCTACACCTTC
J: TRBJ2-6; V: TRBV28; D: TRBD1; size: NA; CDR3: CASARDSWPGANVLTF; DNA: TGTGCCAGCGCCCGGGACAGTTGGCCTGGGGCCAACGTCCTGACTTTC
J: TRBJ2-7; V: TRBV7-2; D: NA; size: NA; CDR3: CASSFTGTTYEQYF; DNA: TGTGCCAGCAGCTTCACAGGTACAACTTACGAGCAGTACTTC
J: TRBJ2-7; V: TRBV6-5; D: NA; size: NA; CDR3: CASSIGRFYEQYF; DNA: TGTGCCAGCAGCATCGGACGTTTTTACGAGCAGTACTTC
J: TRBJ1-6; V: TRBV10-1; D: NA; size: NA; CDR3: CASSESRNSPLHF; DNA: TGCGCCAGCAGTGAGTCACGAAATTCACCCCTCCACTTT
J: TRBJ1-2; V: TRBV5-6; D: NA; size: few; CDR3: CASSPGLYGYTF; DNA: TGTGCCAGCAGCCCGGGGCTATATGGCTACACCTTC
J: TRBJ1-5; V: TRBV5-5; D: NA; size: once; CDR3: CASSRGGGLQPQHF; DNA: TGTGCCAGCAGCCGAGGGGGAGGGCTTCAGCCCCAGCATTTT
J: TRBJ1-6; V: TRBV5-6; D: NA; size: few; CDR3: CASSFTEGNSPLHF; DNA: TGTGCCAGCAGCTTCACCGAGGGGAATTCACCCCTCCACTTT
J: TRBJ1-2; V: TRBV6-1; D: NA; size: NA; CDR3: CASSFERRADYGYTF; DNA: TGTGCCAGCAGCTTTGAAAGGCGGGCCGACTATGGCTACACCTTC
J: TRBJ1-6; V: TRBV11-2; D: TRBD1; size: NA; CDR3: CASSSGTVSPLHF; DNA: TGTGCCAGCAGCTCCGGGACAGTATCACCCCTCCACTTT
J: TRBJ2-3; V: TRBV11-2; D: TRBD1; size: NA; CDR3: CASSEQGLGTDTQYF; DNA: TGTGCCAGCAGTGAACAGGGGTTAGGCACAGATACGCAGTATTTT
J: TRBJ2-2; V: TRBV19; D: TRBD2; size: NA; CDR3: CASSIGLAGATGLFF; DNA: TGTGCCAGTAGTATAGGACTAGCGGGGGCCACTGGGCTGTTTTTT
J: TRBJ2-3; V: TRBV5-1; D: TRBD2; size: NA; CDR3: CASSLGLAGGPGDTQYF; DNA: TGCGCCAGCAGTCTCGGACTAGCGGGGGGGCCCGGAGATACGCAGTATTTT
J: TRBJ2-7; V: TRBV5-4; D: TRBD2; size: NA; CDR3: CASSLTGSGVDEQYF; DNA: TGTGCCAGCAGCCTGACTGGCAGCGGGGTGGACGAGCAGTACTTC
J: TRBJ1-2; V: TRBV15; D: NA; size: NA; CDR3: CATSSRLRRDGYTF; DNA: TGTGCCACCAGCAGCCGACTTCGACGGGACGGCTACACCTTC